The rows below give T cell receptor beta chains drawn from one sample of a study of CD8 T cells in Susac syndrome. Via MiXCR, TCRdb re-called the immunoSEQ multiplex PCR reads, giving one row per CDR3 protein. The sample has fewer than 150,000 distinct CDR3 sequences; 90% to 95% are singletons. Input material: CD8+ T cells from PBMCs. The source is a human donor in good health. The CDR3 runs from the conserved cysteine through the conserved F or W. Each record gives: clone size, V gene, J gene, D gene, CDR3 protein, CDR3 DNA. The D gene is left open where the match is weak. Clone size, where shown, is once, few, many, or a class for clones that have expanded.

>NA|TRBV7-8|TRBJ1-5|NA
CASSAQGSGGYQPQHF
TGTGCCAGCAGCGCACAGGGCTCGGGAGGGTACCAGCCCCAGCATTTT
>NA|TRBV24-1|TRBJ1-1|NA
CATSDMGTEAFF
TGTGCCACCAGTGATATGGGCACTGAAGCTTTCTTT
>NA|TRBV9|TRBJ2-7|TRBD1
CASSAGQESSYEQYF
TGTGCCAGCAGCGCCGGACAGGAAAGCTCCTACGAGCAGTACTTC
>once|TRBV20-1|TRBJ2-3|NA
CSALGGFPSTDTQYF
TGCAGTGCTCTCGGAGGTTTTCCTAGCACAGATACGCAGTATTTT
>once|TRBV20-1|TRBJ2-7|NA
CSARAGMGVHEQYF
TGCAGTGCTAGAGCGGGAATGGGGGTCCACGAGCAGTACTTC
>NA|TRBV28|TRBJ2-5|NA
CASRDMAETQYF
TGTGCCAGCAGGGACATGGCGGAGACCCAGTACTTC
>NA|TRBV30|TRBJ2-3|TRBD2
CAWSVLTSGRDGLITQYF
TGTGCCTGGAGTGTACTGACTAGCGGGAGGGACGGATTGATCACGCAGTATTTT
>NA|TRBV20-1|TRBJ2-7|TRBD2
CSARDYSYEQYF
TGCAGTGCTCGGGACTACTCCTACGAGCAGTACTTC
>NA|TRBV15|TRBJ2-4|TRBD2
CATRPAGERIQYF
TGTGCCACCCGGCCAGCGGGAGAACGCATTCAGTACTTC
>NA|TRBV15|TRBJ2-3|NA
CATSLDPGHELNTQYF
TGTGCCACCAGCTTAGATCCCGGACACGAACTAAATACGCAGTATTTT
>NA|TRBV5-5|TRBJ1-5|NA
CASSTTDSGDQPQHF
TGTGCCAGCAGCACAACCGACAGCGGAGATCAGCCCCAGCATTTT
>NA|TRBV20-1|TRBJ2-7|TRBD2
CSALRLAGLSYEQYF
TGCAGTGCTCTACGATTAGCGGGACTGTCCTACGAGCAGTACTTC
>NA|TRBV14|TRBJ2-3|TRBD2
CASSHPTGGPVDTQYF
TGTGCCAGCAGCCACCCAACGGGAGGGCCGGTAGATACGCAGTATTTT
>NA|TRBV6-5|TRBJ2-2|TRBD2
CASSRRAGATGELFF
TGTGCCAGCAGTCGACGAGCGGGAGCCACCGGGGAGCTGTTTTTT
>NA|TRBV29-1|TRBJ2-1|NA
CSVVEQGPNEQFF
TGCAGCGTTGTAGAACAGGGCCCCAATGAGCAGTTCTTC
>few|TRBV15|TRBJ2-7|NA
CATSREQGPYEQYF
TGTGCCACCAGCAGAGAACAGGGCCCCTACGAGCAGTACTTC
>NA|TRBV29-1|TRBJ2-7|TRBD2
CSFSGRDSYEQYF
TGCAGCTTTAGCGGGAGGGACTCCTACGAGCAGTACTTC
>NA|TRBV19|TRBJ2-5|NA
CASSGQGIETQYF
TGTGCCAGTAGTGGTCAAGGCATAGAGACCCAGTACTTC
>NA|TRBV7-9|TRBJ2-7|TRBD2
CASSPSVGRTSEPYEQYF
TGTGCCAGCAGCCCATCGGTAGGTAGGACTAGCGAACCCTACGAGCAGTACTTC
>few|TRBV6-2/TRBV6-3|TRBJ2-7|NA
CASSLLGAASGADF
TGTGCCAGCAGCCTTCTGGGCGCCGCAAGTGGTGCCGACTTC
>few|TRBV11-2|TRBJ2-1|NA
CASRPELTTMTMEQFF
TGTGCCAGCAGGCCCGAACTAACTACAATGACGATGGAGCAGTTCTTC
>NA|TRBV5-6|TRBJ2-2|TRBD2
CASSLGLAGYTGELFF
TGTGCCAGCAGCTTGGGGCTAGCGGGTTACACCGGGGAGCTGTTTTTT
>NA|TRBV7-9|TRBJ2-7|TRBD1
CASSIQGNEQYF
TGTGCCAGCAGCATACAGGGGAACGAGCAGTACTTC
>NA|TRBV29-1|TRBJ2-7|NA
CSVEGTDSYEQYF
TGCAGCGTTGAGGGCACGGACTCCTACGAGCAGTACTTC
>NA|TRBV3-1|TRBJ1-2|NA
CASSQTGVYGYTF
TGTGCCAGCAGCCAGACAGGTGTCTATGGCTACACCTTC
>NA|TRBV9|TRBJ2-1|NA
CASSLLGDDYNEQFF
TGTGCCAGCAGCCTCCTAGGGGACGACTACAATGAGCAGTTCTTC
>NA|TRBV4-3|TRBJ2-5|NA
CASSQRAGRGARQETQYF
TGCGCCAGCAGCCAACGGGCAGGGAGGGGGGCCAGACAAGAGACCCAGTACTTC
>NA|TRBV20-1|TRBJ2-1|NA
CSARMGGVSYNEQFF
TGCAGTGCTAGAATGGGAGGCGTCTCCTACAATGAGCAGTTCTTC
>NA|TRBV7-9|TRBJ2-7|NA
CASRPTASSYEQYF
TGTGCCAGCAGGCCGACAGCGAGCTCCTACGAGCAGTACTTC
>NA|TRBV29-1|TRBJ2-2|NA
CSVEGGLSGTGELFF
TGCAGCGTGGAGGGGGGGCTTTCCGGTACCGGGGAGCTGTTTTTT
>once|TRBV4-3|TRBJ2-7|NA
CASSQDLSYEQYF
TGCGCCAGCAGCCAAGATCTGTCATACGAGCAGTACTTC
>NA|TRBV9|TRBJ1-2|NA
CASSVAGIGDYGYTF
TGTGCCAGCAGCGTAGCAGGGATCGGGGACTATGGCTACACCTTC
>NA|TRBV15|TRBJ2-1|NA
CATSRTRDLDNEQFF
TGTGCCACCAGCAGAACCCGGGACCTTGACAATGAGCAGTTCTTC
>NA|TRBV5-1|TRBJ2-3|TRBD2
CASSPGGAYTDTQYF
TGCGCCAGCAGCCCGGGGGGGGCCTACACAGATACGCAGTATTTT
>NA|TRBV25-1|TRBJ1-4|NA
CASSGSGANEKLFF
TGTGCCAGCAGTGGATCGGGTGCAAATGAAAAACTGTTTTTT
>NA|TRBV5-4|TRBJ2-4|TRBD2
CASSATGLAGAKNIQYF
TGTGCCAGCAGCGCAACGGGACTAGCGGGAGCCAAAAACATTCAGTACTTC
>NA|TRBV28|TRBJ2-1|TRBD2
CASSLLVAGGINEQFF
TGTGCCAGCAGCCTTTTAGTAGCGGGAGGTATTAATGAGCAGTTCTTC
>NA|TRBV20-1|TRBJ1-1|TRBD1
CSARDLVRGWTEAFF
TGCAGTGCTAGAGATCTCGTCAGGGGGTGGACTGAAGCTTTCTTT
>NA|TRBV5-4|TRBJ2-7|NA
CASSLGHDSSYEQYF
TGTGCCAGCAGCTTGGGGCATGACAGCTCCTACGAGCAGTACTTC
>NA|TRBV7-9|TRBJ1-2|NA
CASTTGGYYGYTF
TGTGCCAGCACCACGGGAGGGTACTATGGCTACACCTTC
>NA|TRBV13|TRBJ2-3|NA
CASSSDTTDTQYF
TGTGCCAGCAGCTCGGACACCACAGATACGCAGTATTTT
>NA|TRBV29-1|TRBJ2-3|NA
CSVASGTDTQYF
TGCAGCGTTGCTAGTGGCACAGATACGCAGTATTTT
>NA|TRBV29-1|TRBJ2-1|TRBD1
CSVETGQVPLYEQFF
TGCAGCGTTGAAACTGGACAGGTCCCGTTGTATGAGCAGTTCTTC
>few|TRBV7-2|TRBJ2-1|NA
CASSYVGDEQFF
TGTGCCAGCAGCTACGTTGGCGATGAGCAGTTCTTC
>NA|TRBV11-2|TRBJ2-5|NA
CASSMYGTLQETQYF
TGTGCCAGCAGCATGTACGGGACGCTCCAAGAGACCCAGTACTTC
>NA|TRBV30|TRBJ1-2|NA
CAWIGTSSARGYTF
TGTGCCTGGATCGGGACAAGTTCGGCTCGGGGCTACACCTTC
>few|TRBV24-1|TRBJ2-3|NA
CASRGWSTDTQYF
TGTGCCAGCCGAGGCTGGAGCACAGATACGCAGTATTTT
>NA|TRBV5-1|TRBJ2-7|NA
CASRLQGGYEQYF
TGCGCCAGCAGATTACAGGGAGGCTACGAGCAGTACTTC
>NA|TRBV15|TRBJ1-1|TRBD1
CATSSVWTGEDTEAFF
TGTGCCACCAGCAGCGTTTGGACAGGGGAGGACACTGAAGCTTTCTTT
>NA|TRBV9|TRBJ1-4|NA
CASSVGPNEKLFF
TGTGCCAGCAGCGTAGGTCCTAATGAAAAACTGTTTTTT